This T cell receptor beta chain was retrieved from a study of graft-versus-host responses after intestinal transplantation. Overall study context: Anti-thymocyte globulin served as induction for all recipients, who then took tacrolimus and steroids for about three years.

In regard to this clone: Its antigen is undetermined.

Data came from immunoSEQ multiplex PCR; TCRdb stores just in-frame clones and leaves some out. The table lists roughly 100,000 clones, roughly 91% of them singletons. Whole-study findings and limits: The recipient marrow held GvH clones, and some of them showed up first in ileum or blood. High graft-versus-host to host-versus-graft clonal ratios were found in allografts of patients who had graft-donor T cell macrochimerism. Early post-transplant HvG declines tracked with peak circulating GvH clone levels.

The source is a human donor who was the organ donor for an intestinal transplant. The starting material was unstimulated CD4+ T cells sorted from spleen or lymph node cells, obtained before transplant.

The CDR3 coding sequence is TGTGCCAGCAGCCTCAGCGGGGGGGCTGGGAGAGAGACCCAGTACTTC. It yields the protein CASSLSGGAGRETQYF. The chain carries TRBV4-2 and TRBJ2-5; TRBD2 agrees at 10 bases. V lost 4 bases and J lost 4; bases outside the gene matches: 9. The CDR3 has 16 amino acids. Germline loops: CDR1 LGHNA, CDR2 YNFKEQ.